This T cell receptor (beta chain) came from a study of Ad26.COV2.S vaccination and SARS-CoV-2 variants. Using immunoSEQ multiplex PCR, the repertoire was profiled, and TCRdb retains in-frame clones only, with some absent. The table lists about 420,000 clones, 88% of them singletons. As for treatment: about 20 received Ad26.COV2.S at low or high dose, single or two shots; about 5 received placebo; per-sample allocation not given. Collection of samples fell on day 63 after the first vaccine or placebo injection. Trimming removed 5 bases from V and 3 bases from J, with 15 bases in between. CDR1 is SGHAT, CDR2 FQNNGV, per germline. This CDR3 has 15 amino acids.

Sequencing used peripheral blood, obtained in a trial of Ad26.COV2.S vaccine versus placebo. The chain recombines TRBV11-2 with TRBJ2-3; the D gene is possibly TRBD2 (7 bases). This TCR was recovered from a person aged 18-60 years who received the Ad26.COV2.S COVID-19 vaccine or a placebo. CDR3: CASSPRGGGTDTQYF. DNA of the CDR3: TGTGCCAGCAGCCCTAGGGGGGGTGGGACAGATACGCAGTATTTT.